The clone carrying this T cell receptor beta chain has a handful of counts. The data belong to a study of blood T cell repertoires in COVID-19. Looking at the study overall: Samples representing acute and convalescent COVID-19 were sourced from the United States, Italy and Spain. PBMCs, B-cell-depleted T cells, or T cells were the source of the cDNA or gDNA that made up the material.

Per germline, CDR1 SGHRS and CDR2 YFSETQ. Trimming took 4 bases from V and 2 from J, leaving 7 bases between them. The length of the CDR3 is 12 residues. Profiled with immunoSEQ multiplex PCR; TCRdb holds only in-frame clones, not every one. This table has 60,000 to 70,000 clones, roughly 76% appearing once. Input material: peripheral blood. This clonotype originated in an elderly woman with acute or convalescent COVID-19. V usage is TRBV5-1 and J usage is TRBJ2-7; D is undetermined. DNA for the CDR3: TGCGCCAGCAGCGCCGACACCTACGAGCAGTACTTC. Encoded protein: CASSADTYEQYF.